A few counts support the clone carrying this TCR delta chain. A much larger clone lies a single base off, so this may be a read error. The data derive from a study of gamma-delta T cells after stem cell transplantation. TCRdb applied CATT to the RT-PCR reads for clone calling. The top ten hold roughly 11% of the sample, which has roughly 2,500 delta-chain clones, 6% to 9% seen once. Germline lookup yields CDR1 GEAIGNYY and CDR2 EKD. The CDR3 is 15 amino acids. The source of this sequence is a human donor. It is not recorded whose cells these are; they may come from a transplant donor. Input material: gamma-delta T cells. The chain is built from TRDV2 and TRDJ1; tentative D call: TRDD2 (5 bases). The CDR3 reads CACDPLTRPTDNLIF. The CDR3 bases are TGTGCCTGTGACCCCCTGACGAGGCCTACCGATAACCTCATCTTT.